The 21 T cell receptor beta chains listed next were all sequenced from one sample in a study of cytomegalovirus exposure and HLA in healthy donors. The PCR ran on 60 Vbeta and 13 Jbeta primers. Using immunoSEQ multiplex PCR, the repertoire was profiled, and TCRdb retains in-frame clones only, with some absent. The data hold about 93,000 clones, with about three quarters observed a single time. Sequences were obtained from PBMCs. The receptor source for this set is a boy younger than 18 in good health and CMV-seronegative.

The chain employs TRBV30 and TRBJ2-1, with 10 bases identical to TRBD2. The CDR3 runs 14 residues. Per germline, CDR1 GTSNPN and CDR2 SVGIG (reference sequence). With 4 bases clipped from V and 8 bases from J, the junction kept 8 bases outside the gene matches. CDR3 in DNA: TGTGCCTGGACAGTTGGAGCGGGAGGGGATGAGCAGTTCTTC. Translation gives CAWTVGAGGDEQFF.

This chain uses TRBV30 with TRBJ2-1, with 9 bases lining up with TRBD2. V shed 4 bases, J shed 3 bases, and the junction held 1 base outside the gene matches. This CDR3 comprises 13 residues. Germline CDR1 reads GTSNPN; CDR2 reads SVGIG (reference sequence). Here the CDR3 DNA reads TGTGCCTGGACTAGCGGGAACTACAATGAGCAGTTCTTC. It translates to CAWTSGNYNEQFF.

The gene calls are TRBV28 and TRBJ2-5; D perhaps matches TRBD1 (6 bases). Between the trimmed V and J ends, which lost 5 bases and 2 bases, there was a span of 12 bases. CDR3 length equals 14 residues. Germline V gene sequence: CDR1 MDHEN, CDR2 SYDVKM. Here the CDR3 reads CASSQGTSQETQYF. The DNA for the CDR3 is TGTGCCAGCAGTCAAGGGACATCACAAGAGACCCAGTACTTC.

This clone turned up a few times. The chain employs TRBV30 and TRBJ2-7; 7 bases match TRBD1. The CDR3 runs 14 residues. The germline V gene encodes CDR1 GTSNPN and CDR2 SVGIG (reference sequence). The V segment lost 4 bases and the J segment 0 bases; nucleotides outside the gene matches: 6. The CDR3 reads CAWKSDRSSYEQYF. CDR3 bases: TGTGCCTGGAAATCGGACAGGTCCTCCTACGAGCAGTACTTC.

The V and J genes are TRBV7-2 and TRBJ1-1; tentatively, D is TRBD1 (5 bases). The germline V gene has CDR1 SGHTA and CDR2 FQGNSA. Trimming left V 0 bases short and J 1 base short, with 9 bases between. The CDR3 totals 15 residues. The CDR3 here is CASSLATARNTEAFF. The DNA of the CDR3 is TGTGCCAGCAGCTTAGCGACAGCAAGGAACACTGAAGCTTTCTTT. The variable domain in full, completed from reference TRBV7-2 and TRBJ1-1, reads GAGVSQSPSNKVTEKGKDVELRCDPISGHTALYWYRQSLGQGLEFLIYFQGNSAPDKSGLPSDRFSAERTGGSVSTLTIQRTQQEDSAVYLCASSLATARNTEAFFGQGTRLTVV.

This CDR3 is CASSRQGQFRADTEAFF. The CDR3 region has the DNA TGTGCCAGCTCGAGACAGGGTCAATTCCGCGCAGACACTGAAGCTTTCTTT. The rearrangement joins TRBV18 to TRBJ1-1; 7 bases line up with TRBD1. The CDR3 has 17 residues. Germline assignment: CDR1 KGHSH and CDR2 LQKENI. The ends lost 6 bases at V and 3 bases at J; junction bases unmatched: 16.

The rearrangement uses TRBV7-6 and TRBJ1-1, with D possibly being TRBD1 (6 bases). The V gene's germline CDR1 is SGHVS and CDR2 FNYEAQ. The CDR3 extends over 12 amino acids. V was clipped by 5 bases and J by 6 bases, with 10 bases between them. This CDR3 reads CASSPQGAEAFF. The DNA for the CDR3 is TGTGCCAGCAGCCCACAGGGAGCTGAAGCTTTCTTT.

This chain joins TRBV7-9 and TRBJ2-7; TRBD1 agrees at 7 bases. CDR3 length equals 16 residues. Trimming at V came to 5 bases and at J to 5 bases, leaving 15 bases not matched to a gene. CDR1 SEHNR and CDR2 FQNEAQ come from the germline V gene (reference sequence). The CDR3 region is CASSLPRQGVRDEQYF. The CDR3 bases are TGTGCCAGCAGCCTCCCAAGACAGGGAGTCCGGGACGAGCAGTACTTC.

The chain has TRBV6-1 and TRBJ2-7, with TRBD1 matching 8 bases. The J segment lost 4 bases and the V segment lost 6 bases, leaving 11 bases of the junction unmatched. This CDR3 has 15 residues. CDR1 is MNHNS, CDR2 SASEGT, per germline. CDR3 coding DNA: TGTGCCAGCAGCAATATGGGACAGGCGATTTACGAGCAGTACTTC. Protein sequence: CASSNMGQAIYEQYF.

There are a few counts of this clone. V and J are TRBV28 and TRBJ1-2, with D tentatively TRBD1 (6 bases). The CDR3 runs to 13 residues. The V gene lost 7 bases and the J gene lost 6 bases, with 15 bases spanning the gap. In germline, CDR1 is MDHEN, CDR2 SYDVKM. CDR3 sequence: CASIEQGIDGYTF. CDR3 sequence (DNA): TGTGCCAGCATAGAACAGGGTATAGATGGCTACACCTTC.

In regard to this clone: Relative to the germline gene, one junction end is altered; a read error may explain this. CDR3: CAWSDGAETYGQYF. As DNA, the CDR3 is TGTGCCTGGAGCGATGGGGCGGAGACCTACGGGCAGTACTTC. The V gene is TRBV30, the J gene TRBJ2-7; a weak D match, TRBD1 (5 bases). This CDR3 has 14 residues. Germline V gene sequence: CDR1 GTSNPN, CDR2 SVGIG (reference sequence).

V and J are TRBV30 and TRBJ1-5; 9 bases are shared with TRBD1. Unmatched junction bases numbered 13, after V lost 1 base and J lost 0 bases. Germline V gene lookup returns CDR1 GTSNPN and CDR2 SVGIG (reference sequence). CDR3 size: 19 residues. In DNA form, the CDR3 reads TGTGCCTGGAGTGCCGATAGGACAGGGGTCTTATATAGCAATCAGCCCCAGCATTTT. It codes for CAWSADRTGVLYSNQPQHF.

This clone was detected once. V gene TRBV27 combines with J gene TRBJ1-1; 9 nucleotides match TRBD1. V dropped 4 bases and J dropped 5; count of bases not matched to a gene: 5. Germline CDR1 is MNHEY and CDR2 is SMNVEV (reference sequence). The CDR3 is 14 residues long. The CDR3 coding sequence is TGTGCCAGCAGTTCTCGACAGGGGGGAACTGAAGCTTTCTTT. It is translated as CASSSRQGGTEAFF.

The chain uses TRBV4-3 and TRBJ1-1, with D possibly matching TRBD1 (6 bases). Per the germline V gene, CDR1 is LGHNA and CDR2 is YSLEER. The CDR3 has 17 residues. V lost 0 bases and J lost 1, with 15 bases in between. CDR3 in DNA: TGCGCCAGCAGCCAAGATCAGGGGTATTTTCGGAACACTGAAGCTTTCTTT. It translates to CASSQDQGYFRNTEAFF.

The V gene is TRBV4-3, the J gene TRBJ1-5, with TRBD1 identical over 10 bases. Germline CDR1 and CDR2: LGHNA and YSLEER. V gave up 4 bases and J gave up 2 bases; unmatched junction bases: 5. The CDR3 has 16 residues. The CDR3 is CASSRDGTGGNQPQHF. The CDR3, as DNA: TGCGCCAGCAGCCGGGACGGGACAGGGGGCAATCAGCCCCAGCATTTT.

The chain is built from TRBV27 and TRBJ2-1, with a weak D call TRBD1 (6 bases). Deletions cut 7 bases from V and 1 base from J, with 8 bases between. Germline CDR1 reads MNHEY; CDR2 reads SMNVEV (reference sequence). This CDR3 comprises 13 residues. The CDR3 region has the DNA TGTGCCAGCAAGACAGGTTCCTACAATGAGCAGTTCTTC. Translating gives CASKTGSYNEQFF.

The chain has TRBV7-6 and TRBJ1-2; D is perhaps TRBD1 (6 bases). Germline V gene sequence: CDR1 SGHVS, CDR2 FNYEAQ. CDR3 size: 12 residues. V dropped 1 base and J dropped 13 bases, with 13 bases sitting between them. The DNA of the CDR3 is TGTGCCAGCAGCTTAGATAGGGGGAAACCCACCTTC. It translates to CASSLDRGKPTF.

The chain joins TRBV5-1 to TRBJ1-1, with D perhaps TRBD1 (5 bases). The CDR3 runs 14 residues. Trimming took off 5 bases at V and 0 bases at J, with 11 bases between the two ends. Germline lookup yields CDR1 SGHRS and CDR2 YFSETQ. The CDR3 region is CASRWTFMNTEAFF. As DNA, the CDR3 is TGCGCCAGCAGATGGACATTCATGAACACTGAAGCTTTCTTT.

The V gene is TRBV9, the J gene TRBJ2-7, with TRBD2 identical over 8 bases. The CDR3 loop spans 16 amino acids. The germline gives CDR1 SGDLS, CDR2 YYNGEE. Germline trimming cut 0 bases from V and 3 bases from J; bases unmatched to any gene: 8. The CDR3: CASSVGTGGSGYEQYF. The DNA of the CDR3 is TGTGCCAGCAGCGTAGGTACGGGGGGGAGTGGCTACGAGCAGTACTTC.

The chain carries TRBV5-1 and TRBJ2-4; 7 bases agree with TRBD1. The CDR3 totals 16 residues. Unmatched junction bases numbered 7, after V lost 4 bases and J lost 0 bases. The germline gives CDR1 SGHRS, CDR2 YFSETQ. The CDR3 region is CASSLRQGVAKNIQYF. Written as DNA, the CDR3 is TGCGCCAGCAGCCTAAGACAGGGTGTAGCCAAAAACATTCAGTACTTC.

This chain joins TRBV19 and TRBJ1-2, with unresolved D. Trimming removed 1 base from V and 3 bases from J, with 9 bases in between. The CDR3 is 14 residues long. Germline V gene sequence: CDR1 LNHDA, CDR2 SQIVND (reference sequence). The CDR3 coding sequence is TGTGCCAGTAGTATAGGGGCCGGTTACTATGGCTACACCTTC. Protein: CASSIGAGYYGYTF.